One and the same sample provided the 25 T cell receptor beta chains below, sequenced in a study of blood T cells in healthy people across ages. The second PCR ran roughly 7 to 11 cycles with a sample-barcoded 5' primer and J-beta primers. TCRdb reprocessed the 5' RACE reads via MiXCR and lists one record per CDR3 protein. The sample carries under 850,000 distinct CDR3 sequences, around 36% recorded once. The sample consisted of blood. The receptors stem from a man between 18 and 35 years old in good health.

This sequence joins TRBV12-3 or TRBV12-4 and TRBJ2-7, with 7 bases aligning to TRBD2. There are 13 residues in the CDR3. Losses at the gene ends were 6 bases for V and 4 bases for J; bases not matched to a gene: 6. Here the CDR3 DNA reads TGTGCCAGCAGCCGGGACTATCAATACGAGCAGTACTTC. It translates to CASSRDYQYEQYF.

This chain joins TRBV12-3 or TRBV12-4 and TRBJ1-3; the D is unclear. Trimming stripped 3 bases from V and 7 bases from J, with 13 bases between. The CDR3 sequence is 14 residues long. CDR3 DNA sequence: TGTGCCAGCAGTTTGGAGGCCTTCTGGAACACCATATATTTT. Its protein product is CASSLEAFWNTIYF.

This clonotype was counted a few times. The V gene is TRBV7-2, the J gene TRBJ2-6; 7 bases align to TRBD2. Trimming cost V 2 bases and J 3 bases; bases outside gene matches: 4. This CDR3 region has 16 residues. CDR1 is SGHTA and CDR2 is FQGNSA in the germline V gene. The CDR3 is CASSLRGGDGANVLTF. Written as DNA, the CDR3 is TGTGCCAGCAGCTTAAGGGGAGGGGATGGGGCCAACGTCCTGACTTTC.

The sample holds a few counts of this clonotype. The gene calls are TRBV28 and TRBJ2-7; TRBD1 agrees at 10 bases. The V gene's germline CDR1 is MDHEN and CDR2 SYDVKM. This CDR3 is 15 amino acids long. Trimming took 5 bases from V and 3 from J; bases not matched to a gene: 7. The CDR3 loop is CASSRGQGEIYEQYF. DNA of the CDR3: TGTGCCAGCAGTCGCGGACAGGGGGAGATCTACGAGCAGTACTTC. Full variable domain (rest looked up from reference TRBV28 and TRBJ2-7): DVKVTQSSRYLVKRTGEKVFLECVQDMDHENMFWYRQDPGLGLRLIYFSYDVKMKEKGDIPEGYSVSREKKERFSLILESASTNQTSMYLCASSRGQGEIYEQYFGPGTRLTVT.

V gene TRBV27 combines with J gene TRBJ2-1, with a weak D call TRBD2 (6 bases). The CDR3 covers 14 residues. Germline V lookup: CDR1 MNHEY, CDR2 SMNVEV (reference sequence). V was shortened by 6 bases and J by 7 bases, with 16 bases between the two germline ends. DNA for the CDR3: TGTGCCAGCAGAGGCGGGGAAGGGTGGAATGAGCAGTTCTTC. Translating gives CASRGGEGWNEQFF.

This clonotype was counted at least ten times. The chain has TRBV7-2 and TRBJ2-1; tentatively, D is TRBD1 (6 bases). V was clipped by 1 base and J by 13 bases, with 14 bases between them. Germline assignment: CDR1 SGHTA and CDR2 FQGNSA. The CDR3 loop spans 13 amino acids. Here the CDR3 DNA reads TGTGCCAGCAGCTTAGGAAGACAGGTGTTCCAGTTCTTC. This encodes CASSLGRQVFQFF.

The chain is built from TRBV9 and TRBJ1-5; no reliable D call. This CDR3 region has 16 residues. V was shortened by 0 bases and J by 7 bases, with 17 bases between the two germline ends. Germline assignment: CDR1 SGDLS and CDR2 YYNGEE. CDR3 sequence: CASSVDWIHLRQPQHF. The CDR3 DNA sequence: TGTGCCAGCAGCGTAGATTGGATCCACTTAAGACAGCCCCAGCATTTT.

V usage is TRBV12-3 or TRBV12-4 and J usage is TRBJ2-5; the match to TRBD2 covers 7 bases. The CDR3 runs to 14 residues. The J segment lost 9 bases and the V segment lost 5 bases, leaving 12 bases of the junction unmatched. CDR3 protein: CASSPSGRREAQYF. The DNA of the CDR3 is TGTGCCAGCAGTCCTAGCGGAAGAAGAGAAGCCCAGTACTTC.

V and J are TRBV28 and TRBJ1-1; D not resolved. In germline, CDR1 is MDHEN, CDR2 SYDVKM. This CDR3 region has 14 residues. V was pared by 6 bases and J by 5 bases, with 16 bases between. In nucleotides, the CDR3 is TGTGCCAGCAGACTAGGTATAGGGAAAACTGAAGCTTTCTTT. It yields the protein CASRLGIGKTEAFF.

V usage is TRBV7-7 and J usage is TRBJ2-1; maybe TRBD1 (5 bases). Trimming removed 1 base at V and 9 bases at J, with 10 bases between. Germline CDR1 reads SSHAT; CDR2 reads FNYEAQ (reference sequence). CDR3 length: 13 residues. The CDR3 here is CASSLVLGAEQFF. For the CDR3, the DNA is TGTGCCAGCAGCTTAGTCTTAGGGGCTGAGCAGTTCTTC.

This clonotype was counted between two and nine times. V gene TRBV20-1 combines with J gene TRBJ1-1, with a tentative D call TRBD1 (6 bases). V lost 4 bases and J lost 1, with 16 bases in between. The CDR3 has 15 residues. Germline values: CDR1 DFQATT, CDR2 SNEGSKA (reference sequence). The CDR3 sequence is CSAMDARGANTEAFF. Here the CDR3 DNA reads TGCAGTGCTATGGACGCGCGGGGGGCGAACACTGAAGCTTTCTTT.

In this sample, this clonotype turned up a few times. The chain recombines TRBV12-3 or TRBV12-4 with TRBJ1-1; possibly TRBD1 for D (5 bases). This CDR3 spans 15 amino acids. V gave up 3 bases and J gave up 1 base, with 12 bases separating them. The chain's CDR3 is CASSFERQQNTEAFF. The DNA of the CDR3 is TGTGCCAGCAGTTTTGAGCGACAGCAGAACACTGAAGCTTTCTTT.

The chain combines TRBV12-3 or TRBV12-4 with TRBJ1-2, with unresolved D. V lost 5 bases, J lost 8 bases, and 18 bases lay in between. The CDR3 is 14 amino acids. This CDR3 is CASSSLANTGGYTF. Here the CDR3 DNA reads TGTGCCAGCAGTAGCCTTGCCAACACCGGGGGCTACACCTTC.

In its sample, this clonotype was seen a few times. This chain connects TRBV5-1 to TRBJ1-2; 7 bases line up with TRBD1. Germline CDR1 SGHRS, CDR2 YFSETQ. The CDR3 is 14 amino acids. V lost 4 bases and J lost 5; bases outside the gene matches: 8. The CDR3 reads CASSRGTENYGYTF. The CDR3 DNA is TGCGCCAGCAGCAGGGGGACAGAAAATTATGGCTACACCTTC.

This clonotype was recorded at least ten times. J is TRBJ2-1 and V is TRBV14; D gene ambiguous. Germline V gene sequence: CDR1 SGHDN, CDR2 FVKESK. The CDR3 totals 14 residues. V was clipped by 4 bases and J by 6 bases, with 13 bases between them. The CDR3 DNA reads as TGTGCCAGCAGCCCCTTTACGGTCACCAATGAGCAGTTCTTC. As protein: CASSPFTVTNEQFF.

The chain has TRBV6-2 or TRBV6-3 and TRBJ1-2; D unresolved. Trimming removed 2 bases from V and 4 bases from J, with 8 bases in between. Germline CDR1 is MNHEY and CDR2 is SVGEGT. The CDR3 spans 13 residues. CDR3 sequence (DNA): TGTGCCAGCAGTTACGGAGGATTCTATGGCTACACCTTC. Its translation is CASSYGGFYGYTF.

The CDR3 DNA reads TGTGCCAGCAGCCAGGCCGGGACAGGGTCTGAAGCTTTCTTT. Its translation: CASSQAGTGSEAFF. V and J are TRBV4-2 and TRBJ1-1; 9 nucleotides align to TRBD1. Germline loops: CDR1 LGHNA, CDR2 YNFKEQ. Germline trimming cut 3 bases from V and 6 bases from J; bases unmatched to any gene: 5. The CDR3 runs 14 residues.

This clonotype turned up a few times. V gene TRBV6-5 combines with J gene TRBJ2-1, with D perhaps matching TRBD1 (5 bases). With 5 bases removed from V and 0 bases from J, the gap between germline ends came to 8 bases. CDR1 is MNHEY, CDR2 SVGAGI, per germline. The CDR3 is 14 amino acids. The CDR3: CASSKGNSYNEQFF. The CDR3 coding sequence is TGTGCCAGCAGTAAGGGGAACTCCTACAATGAGCAGTTCTTC.

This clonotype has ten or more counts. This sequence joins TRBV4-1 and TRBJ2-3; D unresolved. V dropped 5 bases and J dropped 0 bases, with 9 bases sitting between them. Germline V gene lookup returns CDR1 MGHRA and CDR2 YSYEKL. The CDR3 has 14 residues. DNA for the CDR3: TGCGCCAGCAGCTCATTACCGAGCACAGATACGCAGTATTTT. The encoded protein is CASSSLPSTDTQYF.

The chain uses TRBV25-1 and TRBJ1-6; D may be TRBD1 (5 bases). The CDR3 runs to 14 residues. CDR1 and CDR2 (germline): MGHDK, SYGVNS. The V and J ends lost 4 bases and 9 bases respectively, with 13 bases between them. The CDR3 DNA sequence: TGTGCCAGCAGTGGAGTGGGGGAAGCTTCACCCCTCCACTTT. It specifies CASSGVGEASPLHF.

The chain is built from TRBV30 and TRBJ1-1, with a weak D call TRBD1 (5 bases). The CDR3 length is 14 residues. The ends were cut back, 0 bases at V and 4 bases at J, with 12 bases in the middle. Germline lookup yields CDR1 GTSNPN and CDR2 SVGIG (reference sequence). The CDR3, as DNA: TGTGCCTGGAGTGTTTCAGGGTTGGGCACTGAAGCTTTCTTT. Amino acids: CAWSVSGLGTEAFF. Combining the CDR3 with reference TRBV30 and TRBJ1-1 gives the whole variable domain SQTIHQWPATLVQPVGSPLSLECTVEGTSNPNLYWYRQAAGRGLQLLFYSVGIGQISSEVPQNLSASRPQDRQFILSSKKLLLSDSGFYLCAWSVSGLGTEAFFGQGTRLTVV.

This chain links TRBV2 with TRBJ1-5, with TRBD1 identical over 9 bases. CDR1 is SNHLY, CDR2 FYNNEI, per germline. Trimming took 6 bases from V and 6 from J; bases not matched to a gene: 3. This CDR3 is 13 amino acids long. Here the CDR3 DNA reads TGTGCCAGCAGGGGGGACAGGGCTCAGCCCCAGCATTTT. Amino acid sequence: CASRGDRAQPQHF.

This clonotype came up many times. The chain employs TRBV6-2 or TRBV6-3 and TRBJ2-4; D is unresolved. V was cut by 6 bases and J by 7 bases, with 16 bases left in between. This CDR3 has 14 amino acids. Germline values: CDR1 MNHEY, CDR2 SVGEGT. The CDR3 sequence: CASSLPSSMNIQYF. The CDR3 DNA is TGTGCCAGCAGCCTCCCCTCTAGTATGAACATTCAGTACTTC.

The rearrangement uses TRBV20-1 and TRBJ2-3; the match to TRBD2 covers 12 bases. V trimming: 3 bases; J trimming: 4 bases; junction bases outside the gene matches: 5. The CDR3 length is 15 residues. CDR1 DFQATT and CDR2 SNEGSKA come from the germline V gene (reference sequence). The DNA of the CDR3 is TGCAGTGCTAGTATGCTAGCGGGAGGGGCAGATACGCAGTATTTT. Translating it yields CSASMLAGGADTQYF.

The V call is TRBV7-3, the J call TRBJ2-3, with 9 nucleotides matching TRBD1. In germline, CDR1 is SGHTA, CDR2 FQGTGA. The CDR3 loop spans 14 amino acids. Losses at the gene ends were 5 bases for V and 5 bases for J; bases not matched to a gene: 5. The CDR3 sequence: CASSAGTGLDTQYF. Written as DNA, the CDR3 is TGTGCCAGCAGCGCCGGGACAGGGTTAGATACGCAGTATTTT.